This T cell receptor (beta chain) is from a study of cytomegalovirus exposure and HLA in healthy donors. Both 60 Vbeta primers and 13 Jbeta primers went into the PCR. The protocol was immunoSEQ multiplex PCR, while the TCRdb copy is restricted to in-frame clones and leaves out a portion. The table lists some 130,000 clones, around four fifths of them singletons. The V end lost 2 bases, the J end lost 8 bases, and 11 bases lay between the germline ends. CDR1 is SGHNT, CDR2 YENEEA, per germline. The CDR3 contains 13 residues. To note about this clone: Its antigen is unknown.

Findings of the study overall: Among CMV-associated TCR beta chains, most appeared HLA-restricted in a later analysis. In a later analysis, TCR beta V- and J-gene trimming showed a link to a missense DCLRE1C variant.

Investigators did not record CMV serostatus for this donor. The TCR comes from a man under 40 in good health. The chain uses TRBV11-3 and TRBJ2-3, with D possibly TRBD2 on 6 matching bases. Sequenced: PBMCs. CDR3 sequence: CASSLNTGGTQYF. CDR3 sequence (DNA): TGTGCCAGCAGCTTAAATACCGGGGGTACGCAGTATTTT.